This entry lists 21 T cell receptor beta chains sequenced from one sample in a study of neurological immune-mediated disorders. Time point in this sample: longitudinal time-point 1 (baseline). TCRdb called the 5' RACE reads again in MiXCR, with one record for every CDR3 protein. The sample comprises some 60,000 distinct CDR3 sequences, about 10% of which are singletons, and approximately 7% rests with the top ten. The sequencing sample was made of PBMCs. The receptors were gathered from a male donor with HTLV-1-associated myelopathy (HAM/TSP).

The sample holds many counts of this clonotype. The V and J genes are TRBV20-1 and TRBJ1-1; TRBD1 is a possible D gene (6 bases). The ends were cut back, 6 bases at V and 7 bases at J, with 21 bases in the middle. In germline, CDR1 is DFQATT, CDR2 SNEGSKA (reference sequence). The CDR3 sequence is 14 residues long. The CDR3 loop reads CSAKLRVGGVEAFF. Here the CDR3 DNA reads TGCAGTGCCAAACTAAGGGTTGGGGGCGTTGAAGCTTTCTTT.

Only a few counts were recorded for this clonotype. The rearrangement links TRBV13 to TRBJ1-6; D call uncertain. Trimming removed 6 bases at V and 0 bases at J, with 12 bases between. The CDR3 runs 16 residues. The V gene's germline CDR1 is PRHDT and CDR2 FYEKMQ (reference sequence). The CDR3 here is CASSATGSSYNSPLHF. The CDR3 bases are TGTGCCAGCAGTGCCACCGGCAGCTCCTATAATTCACCCCTCCACTTT.

This clonotype was seen many times. V is TRBV9 and J is TRBJ1-6, with D unclear. This CDR3 region has 19 residues. Germline V gene data show CDR1 as SGDLS and CDR2 as YYNGEE. V was cut by 0 bases and J by 6 bases, with 22 bases left in between. The CDR3 DNA is TGTGCCAGCAGCGTAGAGCCCCTTCGGGGTAGGGTGGGTAATTCACCCCTCCACTTT. Its translation: CASSVEPLRGRVGNSPLHF.

The rearrangement links TRBV5-1 to TRBJ2-1; 11 bases are shared with TRBD2. Germline V gene lookup returns CDR1 SGHRS and CDR2 YFSETQ. After removal of 4 bases from V and 7 bases from J, the junction contained 10 bases not matched to a gene. The CDR3 spans 16 residues. The CDR3 is CASSPPGLAAFNEQFF. The DNA of the CDR3 is TGCGCCAGCAGCCCTCCGGGACTAGCGGCTTTTAATGAGCAGTTCTTC.

This clonotype was found many times. The chain couples TRBV29-1 to TRBJ2-7, with a tentative D call TRBD2 (7 bases). CDR3 length: 15 residues. The germline V gene has CDR1 SQVTM and CDR2 ANQGSEA. The V gene lost 0 bases and the J gene lost 0 bases, with 12 bases spanning the gap. In nucleotides, the CDR3 is TGCAGCGTTGAAGAGTGGGGGGGCACCTCCTACGAGCAGTACTTC. Amino acid sequence: CSVEEWGGTSYEQYF.

In its sample, this clonotype was seen many times. The V and J genes are TRBV27 and TRBJ1-2, with 9 bases that match TRBD1. Germline V lookup: CDR1 MNHEY, CDR2 SMNVEV (reference sequence). J was trimmed by 8 bases and V by 5 bases; bases with no gene match: 9. This CDR3 contains 14 residues. The CDR3 DNA reads as TGTGCCAGCAGTCTAATCGGGACAGGGAACGGCTACACCTTC. Its protein product is CASSLIGTGNGYTF.

This clonotype has at least ten counts. This chain joins TRBV12-3 or TRBV12-4 and TRBJ2-3; 8 bases fit TRBD2. The junction had 11 bases not matched to a gene; V was cut back by 7 bases and J by 5 bases. CDR3 length: 15 amino acids. The CDR3 is CASIIRGGGGDTQYF. The CDR3 region has the DNA TGTGCCAGCATCATACGGGGGGGCGGTGGAGATACGCAGTATTTT.

In this sample, this clonotype turned up many times. The V call is TRBV6-6, the J call TRBJ1-5; no clear D gene. This CDR3 has 16 amino acids. Germline loops: CDR1 MNHNY, CDR2 SVGAGI (reference sequence). With 7 bases removed from V and 3 bases from J, the gap between germline ends came to 19 bases. In DNA, the CDR3 is TGTGCCAGCATCGCTTTTGGCGGACGGGCCAATCAGCCCCAGCATTTT. Its translation: CASIAFGGRANQPQHF.

This clonotype showed up many times. The chain has TRBV4-1 and TRBJ1-5; D not resolved. The CDR3 totals 16 residues. The germline V gene encodes CDR1 MGHRA and CDR2 YSYEKL. V was shortened by 0 bases and J by 2 bases, with 11 bases between the two germline ends. Here the CDR3 DNA reads TGCGCCAGCAGCCAAGATACTCTCCAGGGCAATCAGCCCCAGCATTTT. It translates to CASSQDTLQGNQPQHF.

The table lists this clonotype with many counts. The chain combines TRBV12-3 or TRBV12-4 with TRBJ2-7; D may be TRBD1 (6 bases). The CDR3 has 13 residues. V was cut by 6 bases and J by 2 bases, with 11 bases left in between. CDR3 DNA: TGTGCCAGCAGACAGGGATCAACCTACGAGCAGTACTTC. Its translation: CASRQGSTYEQYF.

This clonotype was seen a few times. The V call is TRBV2, the J call TRBJ2-7; TRBD1 or TRBD2 may be the D gene (5 bases each). V shed 6 bases and J shed 5 bases, with 14 bases lying between them. The CDR3 has 13 amino acids. Germline V gene lookup returns CDR1 SNHLY and CDR2 FYNNEI. CDR3 coding DNA: TGTGCCAGCAGCGACAGCGGCTTCCACGAGCAGTACTTC. Translated, it gives CASSDSGFHEQYF.

This clonotype has ten or more counts. This CDR3 reads CASSLSGQGSNQPQHF. CDR3 coding DNA: TGTGCCAGCAGTTTATCGGGACAGGGCTCCAATCAGCCCCAGCATTTT. The rearrangement joins TRBV27 to TRBJ1-5; 9 positions agree with TRBD1. Germline-derived CDR1 and CDR2 are MNHEY and SMNVEV (reference sequence). V gave up 0 bases and J gave up 3 bases; unmatched junction bases: 3. The CDR3 spans 16 residues.

This clonotype was observed at least ten times. V and J are TRBV12-3 or TRBV12-4 and TRBJ2-2, with TRBD1 as a possible D gene (5 bases). V lost 6 bases and J lost 0, with 11 bases in between. CDR3 length equals 15 residues. The CDR3 region is CASRTRQTNTGELFF. The CDR3 DNA follows: TGTGCCAGCAGGACGCGACAGACGAACACCGGGGAGCTGTTTTTT.

This clonotype was counted ten times or more. The chain employs TRBV20-1 and TRBJ1-5; D might be TRBD1 (5 bases). Germline lookup yields CDR1 DFQATT and CDR2 SNEGSKA (reference sequence). The CDR3 spans 15 residues. V lost 0 bases and J 4 bases, leaving 13 bases between the germline ends. For the CDR3, the DNA is TGCAGTGCTAGAGATGGGACCCTAGCAAATCAGCCCCAGCATTTT. This gives the protein CSARDGTLANQPQHF.

This clonotype was counted at least ten times. The rearrangement joins TRBV4-1 to TRBJ2-1, with D possibly called TRBD1 or TRBD2 (5 bases each). Looked up from germline, CDR1 is MGHRA and CDR2 is YSYEKL. Deletions cut 5 bases from V and 8 bases from J, with 19 bases between. The CDR3 totals 15 residues. The CDR3 DNA reads as TGCGCCAGCAGCGTAAGAGGGGCCCCTGAGGATGAGCAGTTCTTC. It codes for CASSVRGAPEDEQFF.

This clonotype was observed many times. The chain joins TRBV27 to TRBJ1-2, with 9 bases aligning to TRBD1. Per the germline V gene, CDR1 is MNHEY and CDR2 is SMNVEV (reference sequence). Unmatched junction bases numbered 4, after V lost 2 bases and J lost 9 bases. The CDR3 is made up of 13 amino acids. CDR3 bases: TGTGCCAGCAGTTTACGGGACAGGGTACGCTACACCTTC. Protein sequence: CASSLRDRVRYTF.

In its sample, this clonotype was seen many times. J is TRBJ2-7 and V is TRBV5-1; the match to TRBD2 covers 12 bases. Trimming took 5 bases from V and 5 from J; bases not matched to a gene: 14. This CDR3 region has 17 residues. Germline assignment: CDR1 SGHRS and CDR2 YFSETQ. CDR3 residues: CASRSGTSGPTPHEQYF. The CDR3 nucleotides read TGCGCCAGCAGATCCGGGACTAGCGGGCCCACCCCCCACGAGCAGTACTTC.

This clonotype came up many times. This chain joins TRBV29-1 and TRBJ1-1; tentative D call: TRBD1 (6 bases). CDR3 length: 14 amino acids. Germline V gives CDR1 SQVTM, CDR2 ANQGSEA. Trimming removed 6 bases at V and 0 bases at J, with 14 bases between. CDR3 coding DNA: TGCAGCGTGGGGGACTGGACAGTGAACACTGAAGCTTTCTTT. Translated: CSVGDWTVNTEAFF.

This clonotype was counted ten times or more. The chain is built from TRBV14 and TRBJ2-5; 7 nucleotides line up with TRBD1. Trimming removed 0 bases from V and 6 bases from J; junction bases left unmatched: 10. Germline CDR1 and CDR2: SGHDN and FVKESK. The CDR3 is made up of 16 amino acids. CDR3 residues: CASSQETQTRGQTQYF. The CDR3 DNA is TGTGCCAGCAGCCAAGAGACTCAAACGAGGGGGCAGACCCAGTACTTC.

At least ten counts were recorded for this clonotype. The V gene is TRBV29-1, the J gene TRBJ1-1, with D unresolved. Germline V CDR1 and CDR2: SQVTM, ANQGSEA. The V gene lost 6 bases and the J gene lost 1 base, with 12 bases spanning the gap. CDR3 length: 13 residues. The CDR3 sequence is CSVSGGQNTEAFF. CDR3 bases: TGCAGCGTGAGCGGTGGGCAGAACACTGAAGCTTTCTTT.

This clonotype was detected only a few times. V and J are TRBV20-1 and TRBJ1-5; 8 bases map to TRBD1. The germline V gene has CDR1 DFQATT and CDR2 SNEGSKA (reference sequence). Trimming cost V 0 bases and J 2 bases; bases outside gene matches: 18. The CDR3 has 20 residues. CDR3 residues: CSARDGFRGRGLVGNQPQHF. CDR3 sequence (DNA): TGCAGTGCTAGAGATGGGTTCAGGGGGCGTGGATTAGTGGGCAATCAGCCCCAGCATTTT.